This entry lists 11 T cell receptor beta chains sequenced from one sample in a study of blood T cell repertoires in COVID-19. TCRdb's table, derived via immunoSEQ multiplex PCR, lists solely in-frame clones and lacks some. The table includes 290,000 or so clones, 65% to 90% detected once. What was sequenced was peripheral blood. Receptors originate from a man in his forties or fifties with active or convalescent COVID-19.

J is TRBJ2-3 and V is TRBV3-1 (or the pseudogene TRBV3-2); possibly TRBD2 for D (5 bases). The CDR3 is made up of 15 amino acids. V lost 1 base and J lost 1, with 9 bases in between. Germline lookup yields CDR1 LGHDT and CDR2 YNNKEL (reference sequence). Written as DNA, the CDR3 is TGTGCCAGCAGCCAAGGCCCAGCGGGCACAGATACGCAGTATTTT. Protein sequence: CASSQGPAGTDTQYF.

The CDR3: CASSSPGQILEHSYNEQFF. The CDR3 DNA reads as TGTGCCAGCAGCTCCCCGGGACAGATCCTGGAACACTCCTACAATGAGCAGTTCTTC. The gene calls are TRBV9 and TRBJ2-1; 7 nucleotides match TRBD1. Trimming cost V 4 bases and J 0 bases; bases outside gene matches: 16. CDR1 and CDR2 (germline): SGDLS, YYNGEE. CDR3 length: 19 amino acids.

The chain uses TRBV25-1 and TRBJ2-7; TRBD1 might be the D (6 bases). Trimming left V 2 bases short and J 3 bases short, with 11 bases between. The CDR3 length is 14 residues. Germline V lookup: CDR1 MGHDK, CDR2 SYGVNS. The CDR3 DNA follows: TGTGCCAGCAGTGAACCCGGGACAATCTACGAGCAGTACTTC. Protein: CASSEPGTIYEQYF.

The table lists this clone with a few counts. Germline and junction disagree at one end, which may indicate a read error. V and J are TRBV28 and TRBJ1-2; possibly TRBD1 for D (6 bases). This CDR3 spans 13 amino acids. Germline CDR1 is MDHEN and CDR2 is SYDVKM. This CDR3 reads CASSYMGETGPLF. The DNA for the CDR3 is TGTGCCAGCAGTTATATGGGAGAGACAGGCCCCCTCTTC.

The genes are TRBV3-1 (or the pseudogene TRBV3-2) and TRBJ1-4; no clear D. V lost 6 bases and J 8 bases, leaving 16 bases between the germline ends. The CDR3 consists of 14 residues. CDR1 LGHDT and CDR2 YNNKEL come from the germline V gene (reference sequence). The CDR3 spells CASSRGLDGEKLFF. The CDR3, as DNA: TGTGCCAGCAGTCGAGGGTTGGATGGGGAAAAACTGTTTTTT.

The chain has TRBV12-3 or TRBV12-4 and TRBJ2-3; D possibly corresponds to TRBD2 (6 bases). Trimming stripped 6 bases from V and 4 bases from J, with 11 bases between. This CDR3 is 13 amino acids long. This chain's CDR3 is CASRLAPADTQYF. Here the CDR3 DNA reads TGTGCCAGCAGACTAGCTCCGGCAGATACGCAGTATTTT.

V gene TRBV2 combines with J gene TRBJ2-3; D may be TRBD1 (5 bases). CDR1 and CDR2 from the germline V gene are SNHLY and FYNNEI. Deletions cut 5 bases from V and 2 bases from J, with 8 bases between. This CDR3 is built from 13 residues. The CDR3 sequence: CASSRQFTDTQYF. In DNA form, the CDR3 reads TGTGCCAGCAGTCGACAGTTCACAGATACGCAGTATTTT. Full variable domain (remainder filled in from reference TRBV2 and TRBJ2-3): EPEVTQTPSHQVTQMGQEVILRCVPISNHLYFYWYRQILGQKVEFLVSFYNNEISEKSEIFDDQFSVERPDGSNFTLKIRSTKLEDSAMYFCASSRQFTDTQYFGPGTRLTVL.

The chain carries TRBV9 and TRBJ2-1; D perhaps matches TRBD2 (6 bases). The germline V gene has CDR1 SGDLS and CDR2 YYNGEE. The CDR3 has 16 amino acids. Trimming cost V 2 bases and J 0 bases, with 12 bases left between them. CDR3 amino acids: CASSVEGSSSYNEQFF. The CDR3 DNA sequence: TGTGCCAGCAGCGTGGAGGGTTCAAGCTCCTACAATGAGCAGTTCTTC.

The gene calls are TRBV3-1 (or the pseudogene TRBV3-2) and TRBJ1-1, with 7 bases aligning to TRBD1. J was trimmed by 3 bases and V by 4 bases; bases with no gene match: 11. CDR1 and CDR2 (germline): LGHDT, YNNKEL (reference sequence). This CDR3 is built from 16 residues. The DNA of the CDR3 is TGTGCCAGCAGCCTTTTCAGGGGGGCGCGGGACACTGAAGCTTTCTTT. Its protein is CASSLFRGARDTEAFF.

The V and J genes are TRBV7-3 and TRBJ2-7; D is undetermined. The CDR3 is 17 amino acids. V was pared by 1 base and J by 2 bases, with 18 bases between. CDR1 SGHTA and CDR2 FQGTGA come from the germline V gene. CDR3 sequence (DNA): TGTGCCAGCAGCTTAAGGCCCGAGGAGCGATTAACCTACGAGCAGTACTTC. Translated, it gives CASSLRPEERLTYEQYF.

The J gene is TRBJ1-4, the V gene TRBV23-1; the match to TRBD1 covers 9 bases. TRBV23-1 is classed as an ORF, of uncertain function. The CDR3 extends over 16 amino acids. Unmatched junction bases numbered 7, after V lost 6 bases and J lost 2 bases. This CDR3 reads CASRGGQGITNEKLFF. The CDR3 region has the DNA TGCGCCAGCAGGGGGGGACAGGGCATCACTAATGAAAAACTGTTTTTT.